The present entry profiles one TCR beta chain with its context. No antigen is known for it. Around 9.9 ml of fresh blood yielded the PBMCs by density gradient. From RNA, the CDR3 regions of TCR beta chains were amplified and sequenced. Second-round multiplex PCR came after first-round RT-PCR with HTBI primers. Using its own MiXCR run on the multiplex PCR reads, TCRdb lists one record per CDR3 protein. The sample contains 600,000 to 950,000 distinct CDR3 sequences, 35% to 50% of which appear only once. This sample was included in a study of Graves' ophthalmopathy and Graves' hyperthyroidism. Overall study results and limits: Blood repertoires reportedly contained most expanded thyroid clonotypes above 0.001 frequency.

The CDR3 covers 13 residues. V lost 6 bases and J lost 8; bases outside the gene matches: 5. Germline V gives CDR1 ENHRY, CDR2 SYGVKD. The TCR comes from an adult man with Graves' ophthalmopathy. V is TRBV10-3 and J is TRBJ1-2, with 11 bases aligning to TRBD1. Sequencing was done on a sample of peripheral blood. CDR3 coding DNA: TGTGCCATCAGAGGACAGGGGGCGCGCGGCTACACCTTC. This sequence encodes CAIRGQGARGYTF.